This is a list of T cell receptor beta chains from one sample in a study of T cell responses to AZD1222 COVID-19 vaccine. TCRdb's table, derived via immunoSEQ multiplex PCR, lists solely in-frame clones and lacks some. Of 150,000 to 200,000 clones in the sample, 90% to 95% were seen once. The sequences come from peripheral blood, collected on day 0 of AZD1222 vaccination. These receptors all come from an adult in good health. The CDR3 runs from the conserved cysteine through the conserved F or W. Fields, in order: V gene, D gene, J gene, clone size, CDR3 protein, CDR3 DNA. D genes are given only for firm matches. A row's size may be missing; if present it is once, few, many or a size class.

>TRBV5-1|.|TRBJ1-1|.
CASSLILGTEAFF
TGCGCCAGCAGCTTGATCCTTGGTACTGAAGCTTTCTTT
>TRBV28|TRBD2|TRBJ2-4|.
CASSTPEAGGVKNIQYF
TGTGCCAGCAGTACCCCCGAAGCGGGGGGAGTCAAAAACATTCAGTACTTC
>TRBV5-1|.|TRBJ2-7|.
CASSPGISTSGAYEQYF
TGCGCCAGCAGCCCGGGGATTTCCACATCAGGTGCCTACGAGCAGTACTTC
>TRBV27|.|TRBJ1-1|.
CASTRTVGTEAFF
TGTGCCAGCACCAGGACGGTGGGGACTGAAGCTTTCTTT
>TRBV5-6|TRBD2|TRBJ2-1|.
CASSWTSGADNEQFF
TGTGCCAGCAGCTGGACTAGCGGGGCCGACAATGAGCAGTTCTTC
>TRBV27|.|TRBJ2-2|.
CASSLTGSGELFF
TGTGCCAGCAGTCTCACAGGGTCCGGGGAGCTGTTTTTT
>TRBV3-1/TRBV3-2|.|TRBJ1-4|.
CASSLLDREKLFF
TGTGCCAGCAGCCTACTCGACAGGGAAAAACTGTTTTTT
>TRBV11-2|.|TRBJ2-5|medium-sized
CASTRRGGAYLGEETQYF
TGTGCCAGCACGAGGCGCGGGGGCGCATACCTCGGGGAAGAGACCCAGTACTTC
>TRBV28|.|TRBJ1-4|.
CASRGQAGANEKLFF
TGTGCCAGCCGGGGGCAGGCAGGGGCTAATGAAAAACTGTTTTTT
>TRBV5-4|.|TRBJ2-5|.
CASSHGPQETQYF
TGTGCCAGCAGCCACGGGCCCCAAGAGACCCAGTACTTC
>TRBV29-1|.|TRBJ1-1|.
CSAGGGGIPEAFF
TGCAGCGCCGGGGGGGGAGGTATCCCTGAAGCTTTCTTT
>TRBV5-5|.|TRBJ2-1|.
CASSWDGSNEQFF
TGTGCCAGCAGCTGGGACGGCTCCAATGAGCAGTTCTTC
>TRBV27|.|TRBJ2-3|once
CASSLYLGGSDTQYF
TGTGCCAGCAGTTTATATCTAGGAGGCTCAGATACGCAGTATTTT
>TRBV11-2|.|TRBJ2-2|once
CASSLSSTGELFF
TGTGCCAGCAGCTTAAGTAGCACCGGGGAGCTGTTTTTT
>TRBV10-1|TRBD1|TRBJ2-3|.
CASSTGARDTQYF
TGCGCCAGCAGTACAGGGGCCCGGGATACGCAGTATTTT
>TRBV2|.|TRBJ1-2|.
CASSEALGGRQGYTF
TGTGCCAGCAGTGAAGCGCTAGGGGGAAGACAGGGCTACACCTTC
>TRBV5-1|.|TRBJ1-4|.
CASSLGGRDGEKLFF
TGCGCCAGCAGCTTGGGGGGCAGGGACGGCGAAAAACTGTTTTTT
>TRBV5-1|TRBD1|TRBJ2-7|.
CASSLATGAYEQYF
TGCGCCAGCAGCTTGGCGACAGGGGCCTACGAGCAGTACTTC
>TRBV6-5|TRBD1|TRBJ1-2|.
CASRWTGKDYGYTF
TGTGCCAGCAGATGGACAGGGAAGGACTATGGCTACACCTTC
>TRBV19|TRBD2|TRBJ2-7|once
CASSSSGRDYEQYF
TGTGCCAGTAGTAGTAGCGGGAGGGACTACGAGCAGTACTTC
>TRBV15|TRBD1|TRBJ1-2|.
CATSRDSRGQGRGGYTF
TGTGCCACCAGCAGAGATTCTCGGGGACAGGGTCGAGGCGGCTACACCTTC
>TRBV6-5|TRBD1|TRBJ1-1|.
CASNPGGLSTEAFF
TGTGCCAGTAACCCAGGGGGCTTGAGCACTGAAGCTTTCTTT